This record concerns one TCR beta chain sequence. The data were taken from a study of blood T cell repertoires in COVID-19. Across the study: The United States, Italy and Spain provided the acute and convalescent COVID-19 samples.

In germline, CDR1 is DFQATT, CDR2 SNEGSKA (reference sequence). This CDR3 comprises 17 residues. V gave up 3 bases and J gave up 0 bases, with 20 bases separating them. Study processing details: It was from reference gene primer amplification that nucleated cell counts were estimated. The method was immunoSEQ multiplex PCR; TCRdb's version includes in-frame clones alone and lacks a portion of them. That table supplies the V and J calls and clone size; D and trimming were determined from the DNA. This sample has about 82,000 clones, with 80% found just once. Sequenced sample: peripheral blood. This receptor was identified in a woman aged 40 to 50 with active or convalescent COVID-19. The genes are TRBV20-1 and TRBJ1-2; maybe TRBD1 (6 bases). CDR3 in DNA: TGCAGTGCTAGTAGTCGTGGTTCGGACAGCGCTAACTATGGCTACACCTTC. It encodes CSASSRGSDSANYGYTF.